This is a list of T cell receptor beta chains from one sample in a study of T cell responses to AZD1222 COVID-19 vaccine. Generated by immunoSEQ multiplex PCR, the TCRdb table keeps only in-frame clones and is missing some. There are 73,000 or so clones in the sample; roughly four fifths occur only once, and about 5.6% lies in the top ten. This specimen consisted of peripheral blood, obtained on day 0 of AZD1222 vaccination. These TCRs come from an adult in good health. Each CDR3 is given with its conserved first and last residue. The D gene is left open where the match is weak. The size entry is marked missing in some rows and otherwise reads once, few, many or a size class.

d_gene | abundance | j_gene | v_gene | CDR3nt | CDR3aa
- | - | TRBJ1-5 | TRBV11-2 | TGTGCCAGCAGCTTAGCAGGGGCAAGCAATCAGCCCCAGCATTTT | CASSLAGASNQPQHF
- | - | TRBJ1-5 | TRBV9 | TGTGCCAGCAGCCCTACAGGGAGTCATCAGCCCCAGCATTTT | CASSPTGSHQPQHF
TRBD1 | - | TRBJ1-6 | TRBV3-1/TRBV3-2 | TGTGCCAGCAGCCAAGTAAGGGCAGGGGGCGTTAATTCACCCCTCCACTTT | CASSQVRAGGVNSPLHF
TRBD2 | - | TRBJ2-2 | TRBV28 | TGTGCCAGCAGGTTAGCGGGGGCAAACACCGGGGAGCTGTTTTTT | CASRLAGANTGELFF
TRBD1 | - | TRBJ2-3 | TRBV15 | TGTGCCACCAGCGGGGGGACCGGGACAGGGGGCACAGATACGCAGTATTTT | CATSGGTGTGGTDTQYF
- | - | TRBJ2-7 | TRBV21-1 | TGTGCCAGCAGCAAGACCGGGACATCGAACTACGAGCAGTACTTC | CASSKTGTSNYEQYF
- | - | TRBJ2-5 | TRBV6-5 | TGTGCCAGCAGCCAGGTGGGACGGCAAGAGACCCAGTACTTC | CASSQVGRQETQYF
TRBD1 | few | TRBJ1-4 | TRBV28 | TGTGCCAGCAGCCGGACAGGGGGAAATGAAAAACTGTTTTTT | CASSRTGGNEKLFF
- | - | TRBJ2-4 | TRBV19 | TGTGCCAGTAGTATGTCTTTGGCGAACATTCAGTACTTC | CASSMSLANIQYF
- | - | TRBJ1-1 | TRBV18 | TGTGCCAGCTCACCAGGTCAGGGAGCTGAAGCTTTCTTT | CASSPGQGAEAFF
- | - | TRBJ1-5 | TRBV24-1 | TGTGCCACCAGTGACCGACTGAATAATCAGCCCCAGCATTTT | CATSDRLNNQPQHF
- | few | TRBJ1-2 | TRBV28 | TGTGCCAGCAGCCGCCCGACCAGAAATGGCTACACCTTC | CASSRPTRNGYTF
TRBD1 | - | TRBJ2-7 | TRBV29-1 | TGCAGCGCTTACGACAGGGAATGGCAGTACTTC | CSAYDREWQYF
- | - | TRBJ2-5 | TRBV6-2/TRBV6-3 | TGTGCCAGCAGTCCATCCCCATGGGACACATCAAAGAGAACCCAGTACTTC | CASSPSPWDTSKRTQYF
TRBD1 | - | TRBJ2-7 | TRBV19 | TGTGCCAGTAGTCCCGGGACAGGGAACGAGCAGTACTTC | CASSPGTGNEQYF
- | - | TRBJ1-2 | TRBV6-5 | TGTGCCAGCAGTTCCTGGGACATAGACTATGGCTACACCTTC | CASSSWDIDYGYTF
- | - | TRBJ1-2 | TRBV25-1 | TGTGCCAGCAGTGAATTGTACCGCTTTGGCTACACCTTC | CASSELYRFGYTF
- | - | TRBJ2-1 | TRBV7-3 | TGTGCCAGCAGCGAGGGGATGGGGTGGTACGAGCAGTTCTTC | CASSEGMGWYEQFF
- | - | TRBJ2-3 | TRBV27 | TGTGCCAGCAGTTTATTCCTGACTGTGGCAGATACGCAGTATTTT | CASSLFLTVADTQYF
- | - | TRBJ2-3 | TRBV11-2 | TGTGCCAGCAGGATTGGACCCCTTAGCACAGATACGCAGTATTTT | CASRIGPLSTDTQYF
- | - | TRBJ1-1 | TRBV2 | TGTGCCAGCAGTGAGTTAGAGAACACTGAAGCTTTCTTT | CASSELENTEAFF
- | - | TRBJ2-3 | TRBV14 | TGTGCCAGCAGCCAAGATAAATGGGAGGCGGATACGCAGTATTTT | CASSQDKWEADTQYF
- | - | TRBJ1-1 | TRBV5-6 | TGTGCCAGCACCCAGGATTTGAACACTGAAGCTTTCTTT | CASTQDLNTEAFF
TRBD2 | - | TRBJ2-2 | TRBV11-3 | TGTGCCAGCACCAAACTAGCGGGGGGGCCCGGGGAGCTGTTTTTT | CASTKLAGGPGELFF
TRBD1 | - | TRBJ2-5 | TRBV4-1 | TGCGCCAGCAGCCAAGATGGGACAGGGCAGGAGACCCAGTACTTC | CASSQDGTGQETQYF
- | - | TRBJ2-7 | TRBV6-5 | TGTGCCAGCAACCCCGCAGCTACAACCTACGAGCAGTACTTC | CASNPAATTYEQYF
TRBD1 | - | TRBJ1-5 | TRBV6-2/TRBV6-3 | TGTGCCAGCAGTCCCGGACAGGCCTGGCAGCCCCAGCATTTT | CASSPGQAWQPQHF
- | few | TRBJ1-5 | TRBV7-3 | TGTGCCAGCAGCTTAAACATCGATCAGCCCCAGCATTTT | CASSLNIDQPQHF
- | - | TRBJ1-1 | TRBV27 | TGTGCCAGCAGTTCCTACGGGGCCGACCGAGGGACTGAAGCTTTCTTT | CASSSYGADRGTEAFF
TRBD2 | - | TRBJ2-5 | TRBV4-2 | TGTGCCAGCAGCCAGTTGACTAGCGGGAGGGGTAACCAAGAGACCCAGTACTTC | CASSQLTSGRGNQETQYF
- | - | TRBJ2-7 | TRBV11-2 | TGTGCCAGCAGCTTAACCAGGGCCTACGAGCAGTACTTC | CASSLTRAYEQYF
TRBD1 | - | TRBJ2-3 | TRBV6-4 | TGTGCCAGCAGTTCCGGGACAGGGAGCACAGATACGCAGTATTTT | CASSSGTGSTDTQYF
- | few | TRBJ1-2 | TRBV29-1 | TGCAGCGTTGAAGCCCAGAGAGGGGACGGAGGCTACACCTTC | CSVEAQRGDGGYTF
TRBD2 | - | TRBJ2-7 | TRBV19 | TGTGCCAGTAGCTCGGGACTAGCGGGGGGGATGCGCCCCTACGAGCAGTACTTC | CASSSGLAGGMRPYEQYF
- | - | TRBJ2-3 | TRBV13 | TGTGCCAGCAGCTCCCGTGGGGGGTCAGATACGCAGTATTTT | CASSSRGGSDTQYF
- | - | TRBJ1-5 | TRBV7-8 | TGTGCCAGCAGACCCGGGACCGGCAATCAGCCCCAGCATTTT | CASRPGTGNQPQHF
TRBD1 | - | TRBJ2-5 | TRBV5-1 | TGCGCCAGCAGCAACCGGGACAGGGGCCAAGAGACCCAGTACTTC | CASSNRDRGQETQYF
- | - | TRBJ1-5 | TRBV24-1 | TGTGCCACCAGTGAGCAGGGGAACAGCAATCAGCCCCAGCATTTT | CATSEQGNSNQPQHF
- | - | TRBJ2-5 | TRBV4-1 | TGCGCCAGCAGCCGTTTACCCCGGGAGACCCAGTACTTC | CASSRLPRETQYF
- | - | TRBJ2-3 | TRBV11-2 | TGTGCCAGCAGCTTTACACCGGGGGATACGCAGTATTTT | CASSFTPGDTQYF
- | - | TRBJ2-6 | TRBV5-6 | TGTGCCAGCAGCTTTCAGGGCTCTGGGGCCAACGTCCTGACTTTC | CASSFQGSGANVLTF
- | - | TRBJ1-4 | TRBV6-5 | TGTGCCAGCAGTTACTCTGAGACAGCAACTAATGAAAAACTGTTTTTT | CASSYSETATNEKLFF
- | - | TRBJ2-7 | TRBV6-5 | TGTGCCAGCAGTTACTCCCGTGGAGCGGCATCCTACGAGCAGTACTTC | CASSYSRGAASYEQYF
TRBD1 | - | TRBJ2-5 | TRBV6-2/TRBV6-3 | TGTGCCAGCAGTTACGGACAGGGCGCAGAGACCCAGTACTTC | CASSYGQGAETQYF
- | - | TRBJ1-2 | TRBV14 | TGTGCCAGCAGCCAAGTTAGGGGACCGACAGATGGCTACACCTTC | CASSQVRGPTDGYTF